The source of this T cell receptor beta chain is a study of T cell repertoires in cytomegalovirus infection. About the research overall: Public TCR beta signatures were indicative of both CMV infection and a matching HLA type.

Using its own MiXCR run on the reads, TCRdb lists one record per CDR3 protein. Of 85,000 to 120,000 distinct CDR3 sequences listed, approximately 16% are singletons. The sample holds a few counts of this clonotype. V shed 1 base and J shed 2 bases, with 11 bases lying between them. Germline assignment: CDR1 DFQATT and CDR2 SNEGSKA (reference sequence). The CDR3 contains 15 residues. This receptor was identified in a human donor in good health (CMV status not recorded). Some clones in this sample may be carry-over from other donors' samples. The sequencing input was PBMCs. J is TRBJ2-2 and V is TRBV20-1, with D tentatively TRBD2 (5 bases). CDR3 protein: CSARGRTFNTGELFF. DNA of the CDR3: TGCAGTGCTAGAGGCCGGACTTTCAACACCGGGGAGCTGTTTTTT.